One sample yielded the 31 T cell receptor beta chains listed below, sequenced in a study of T-cell reconstitution after alpha-beta-depleted transplantation in children. Preparation of the TCRbeta library was carried out with unique molecular identifiers. From the PCR reads, TCRdb called clonotypes with MiXCR, one entry per CDR3 protein. The sample carries around 400,000 distinct CDR3 sequences, 11% recorded once. Sequences were derived from PBMCs from the stem cell graft donor, sampled from the stem cell graft. The receptor set was obtained from a human donor who donated a stem cell graft to a child with acute myeloid leukemia.

A few counts support this clonotype. This chain links TRBV4-3 with TRBJ2-2, with 10 positions matching TRBD2. The V gene end was trimmed by 2 bases and the J gene end by 7 bases; junction bases not matched to a gene: 13. The length of the CDR3 is 18 residues. Germline-derived CDR1 and CDR2 are LGHNA and YSLEER. The DNA for the CDR3 is TGCGCCAGCAGCCAATTGCGAGCGGGAGGGCCTGTTTTCGGGGAGCTGTTTTTT. This sequence encodes CASSQLRAGGPVFGELFF.

This clonotype was seen a handful of times. The chain combines TRBV18 with TRBJ2-5; 13 nucleotides match TRBD2. The CDR3 consists of 17 residues. The junction had 4 bases not matched to a gene; V was cut back by 2 bases and J by 1 base. Germline V lookup: CDR1 KGHSH, CDR2 LQKENI. CDR3 DNA sequence: TGTGCCAGCTCACCAACTAGCGGGGGGGCCTCCCAAGAGACCCAGTACTTC. It translates to CASSPTSGGASQETQYF.

The chain employs TRBV6-1 and TRBJ2-1; D unresolved. This CDR3 is 18 amino acids long. The germline V gene has CDR1 MNHNS and CDR2 SASEGT. The ends were cut back, 2 bases at V and 0 bases at J, with 17 bases in the middle. CDR3 loop: CASSELVGIASSYNEQFF. The CDR3 bases are TGTGCCAGCAGTGAATTAGTGGGGATAGCAAGCTCCTACAATGAGCAGTTCTTC.

The chain joins TRBV9 to TRBJ2-7; D possibly corresponds to TRBD2 (6 bases). The germline gives CDR1 SGDLS, CDR2 YYNGEE. The CDR3 length is 13 residues. The V gene lost 3 bases and the J gene lost 3 bases, with 10 bases spanning the gap. The CDR3 here is CASSDSGLYEQYF. The CDR3 DNA is TGTGCCAGCAGCGACTCGGGACTCTACGAGCAGTACTTC. Supplemented by reference TRBV9 and TRBJ2-7, the full variable domain reads DSGVTQTPKHLITATGQRVTLRCSPRSGDLSVYWYQQSLDQGLQFLIQYYNGEERAKGNILERFSAQQFPDLHSELNLSSLELGDSALYFCASSDSGLYEQYFGPGTRLTVT.

This clonotype was seen a handful of times. This chain links TRBV20-1 with TRBJ1-2; maybe TRBD1 (5 bases). V was cut by 6 bases and J by 4 bases, with 18 bases left in between. This CDR3 comprises 14 residues. The V gene's germline CDR1 is DFQATT and CDR2 SNEGSKA (reference sequence). The CDR3 protein is CSAAPPTEPYGYTF. CDR3 DNA sequence: TGCAGTGCCGCCCCCCCGACAGAGCCCTATGGCTACACCTTC.

This clonotype was recorded at least ten times. CDR3 in DNA: TGTGCCAGCAGCTCCCCGACCAGGGGTTTCGGCTACACCTTC. Translated: CASSSPTRGFGYTF. The rearrangement uses TRBV28 and TRBJ1-2; D may be TRBD1 (6 bases). The CDR3 extends over 14 amino acids. In germline, CDR1 is MDHEN, CDR2 SYDVKM. V was shortened by 6 bases and J by 8 bases, with 19 bases between the two germline ends.

The chain employs TRBV5-6 and TRBJ2-5, with 7 bases aligning to TRBD2. This CDR3 contains 16 residues. V lost 3 bases and J lost 2; bases outside the gene matches: 10. The germline V gene encodes CDR1 SGHDT and CDR2 YYEEEE. The chain's CDR3 is CASSWRTGGFQETQYF. DNA for the CDR3: TGTGCCAGCAGCTGGAGGACGGGGGGATTTCAAGAGACCCAGTACTTC.

This chain links TRBV27 with TRBJ2-3, with 12 bases aligning to TRBD2. The CDR3 consists of 16 residues. Germline V CDR1 and CDR2: MNHEY, SMNVEV (reference sequence). Trimming removed 5 bases from V and 2 bases from J; junction bases left unmatched: 5. CDR3 nucleotides: TGTGCCAGCAGTCCCTGGACTAGCGGGGACACAGATACGCAGTATTTT. This codes for CASSPWTSGDTDTQYF.

A few counts support this clonotype. This chain connects TRBV7-2 to TRBJ2-2; D remains unclear. Trimming stripped 4 bases from V and 8 bases from J, with 14 bases between. CDR1 is SGHTA and CDR2 is FQGNSA in the germline V gene. The length of the CDR3 is 14 residues. The CDR3: CASSYGRAVGELFF. DNA for the CDR3: TGTGCCAGCAGCTACGGCCGAGCCGTAGGGGAGCTGTTTTTT. The variable domain in full, completed from reference TRBV7-2 and TRBJ2-2, reads GAGVSQSPSNKVTEKGKDVELRCDPISGHTALYWYRQSLGQGLEFLIYFQGNSAPDKSGLPSDRFSAERTGGSVSTLTIQRTQQEDSAVYLCASSYGRAVGELFFGEGSRLTVL.

The chain links TRBV15 to TRBJ2-1; a weak D match, TRBD1 (6 bases). Per the germline V gene, CDR1 is LNHNV and CDR2 is YYDKDF (reference sequence). The CDR3 sequence is 16 residues long. The ends were cut back, 0 bases at V and 2 bases at J, with 11 bases in the middle. DNA of the CDR3: TGTGCCACCAGCAGAGAGACAGGTGGAACCTACAATGAGCAGTTCTTC. It codes for CATSRETGGTYNEQFF. Complete variable domain (other parts from reference TRBV15 and TRBJ2-1): DAMVIQNPRYQVTQFGKPVTLSCSQTLNHNVMYWYQQKSSQAPKLLFHYYDKDFNNEADTPDNFQSRRPNTSFCFLDIRSPGLGDTAMYLCATSRETGGTYNEQFFGPGTRLTVL.

This chain joins TRBV7-2 and TRBJ1-2; 10 positions agree with TRBD1. The ends lost 5 bases at V and 5 bases at J; junction bases unmatched: 11. This CDR3 is built from 16 residues. Looked up from germline, CDR1 is SGHTA and CDR2 is FQGNSA. As DNA, the CDR3 is TGTGCCAGCAGCACGAGCCCGGACAGGGGGATTTATGGCTACACCTTC. Its protein product is CASSTSPDRGIYGYTF.

This clonotype was found many times. The gene calls are TRBV5-1 and TRBJ2-3, with 11 bases aligning to TRBD2. The trim removed 2 bases at V and 5 bases at J, leaving 4 bases unmatched. Germline CDR1 SGHRS, CDR2 YFSETQ. The CDR3 runs to 15 residues. For the CDR3, the DNA is TGCGCCAGCAGCTTCTTAGCGGGAGGGGAAGATACGCAGTATTTT. It is translated as CASSFLAGGEDTQYF.

J is TRBJ2-5 and V is TRBV7-2; TRBD2 matches at 8 bases. The CDR3 loop spans 16 amino acids. V lost 5 bases and J lost 7; bases outside the gene matches: 15. CDR1 is SGHTA and CDR2 is FQGNSA in the germline V gene. Here the CDR3 reads CASSRTGGGGLRTQYF. The CDR3 coding sequence is TGTGCCAGCAGCCGGACGGGGGGCGGGGGGTTAAGGACCCAGTACTTC.

To note about this clonotype: This may come from a read error, since a much larger clone is one base off. This chain connects TRBV10-2 to TRBJ2-1; 10 nucleotides align to TRBD2. Germline CDR1 WSHSY, CDR2 SAAADI. V lost 3 bases, J lost 3 bases, and 5 bases stayed unmatched. This CDR3 contains 16 residues. Here the CDR3 reads CASSEEAGGFYNEQFF. The DNA for the CDR3 is TGCGCCAGCAGTGAAGAAGCGGGAGGGTTCTACAATGAGCAGTTCTTC.

This chain joins TRBV4-1 and TRBJ2-5; TRBD2 might be the D (6 bases). Germline V gene sequence: CDR1 MGHRA, CDR2 YSYEKL. The CDR3 has 16 residues. V dropped 1 base and J dropped 1 base, with 13 bases sitting between them. The CDR3 bases are TGCGCCAGCAGCCAAGGGGCACGGGGGATCCAAGAGACCCAGTACTTC. The encoded protein is CASSQGARGIQETQYF.

This chain links TRBV19 with TRBJ2-2; 8 nucleotides align to TRBD1. The V segment lost 10 bases and the J segment 0 bases; nucleotides outside the gene matches: 7. The CDR3 is 15 amino acids. Germline V gene lookup returns CDR1 LNHDA and CDR2 SQIVND (reference sequence). In nucleotides, the CDR3 is TGTGCCACTACGGACAGGGCCTCGAACACCGGGGAGCTGTTTTTT. Translated, it gives CATTDRASNTGELFF.

The rearrangement uses TRBV18 and TRBJ1-5, with no clear D. Trimming pared 3 bases from V and 4 bases from J, leaving 10 bases between. Per the germline V gene, CDR1 is KGHSH and CDR2 is LQKENI. This CDR3 contains 14 residues. The CDR3 coding sequence is TGTGCCAGCTCACCTGAAATGGGGAATCAGCCCCAGCATTTT. Translation: CASSPEMGNQPQHF.

V gene TRBV6-5 combines with J gene TRBJ1-6; 10 nucleotides match TRBD1. Trimming removed 3 bases from V and 10 bases from J; junction bases left unmatched: 9. CDR1 and CDR2 from the germline V gene are MNHEY and SVGAGI. This CDR3 contains 16 residues. CDR3 region: CASSYSGTGEGSPLHF. CDR3 DNA sequence: TGTGCCAGCAGTTATTCAGGGACAGGGGAAGGATCACCCCTCCACTTT.

Here the CDR3 reads CSARDRLTGNEQFF. The CDR3 coding sequence is TGCAGTGCTAGAGATCGGCTGACAGGCAATGAGCAGTTCTTC. This chain connects TRBV20-1 to TRBJ2-1, with a tentative D call TRBD1 (6 bases). The CDR3 runs 14 residues. V dropped 0 bases and J dropped 6 bases, with 12 bases sitting between them. CDR1 and CDR2 (germline): DFQATT, SNEGSKA (reference sequence).

This clonotype appeared a few times. The chain joins TRBV12-3 or TRBV12-4 to TRBJ2-5, with 13 bases lining up with TRBD2. The CDR3 spans 15 residues. After removal of 7 bases from V and 6 bases from J, the junction contained 8 bases not matched to a gene. The CDR3 sequence: CASTRTSGGPKTQYF. The CDR3 nucleotides are TGTGCCAGCACCAGGACTAGCGGGGGCCCTAAGACCCAGTACTTC.

This clonotype was counted once. The chain uses TRBV20-1 and TRBJ2-3; unclear D gene. Germline-derived CDR1 and CDR2 are DFQATT and SNEGSKA (reference sequence). V gave up 4 bases and J gave up 8 bases, with 22 bases separating them. The CDR3 spans 15 residues. CDR3 protein: CSANTARPRAATQYF. CDR3 coding DNA: TGCAGTGCTAATACAGCCCGGCCTAGGGCAGCTACGCAGTATTTT.

The V gene is TRBV20-1, the J gene TRBJ1-1; TRBD1 might be the D (6 bases). V gave up 3 bases and J gave up 10 bases, with 15 bases separating them. This CDR3 contains 12 residues. The germline V gene has CDR1 DFQATT and CDR2 SNEGSKA (reference sequence). CDR3 DNA sequence: TGCAGTGCTAGTGCGGGGGGCCTGGGAGCTTTCTTT. This translates into CSASAGGLGAFF.

The V call is TRBV5-1, the J call TRBJ1-6; 11 nucleotides agree with TRBD1. The CDR3 consists of 15 residues. V gave up 4 bases and J gave up 7 bases; unmatched junction bases: 4. The V gene's germline CDR1 is SGHRS and CDR2 YFSETQ. In DNA, the CDR3 is TGCGCCAGCAGCAAGGGACAGGGGGGAAATTCACCCCTCCACTTT. Translated: CASSKGQGGNSPLHF.

This clonotype was seen more than once but under ten times. The genes are TRBV7-2 and TRBJ2-7; D is perhaps TRBD1 (5 bases). CDR1 and CDR2 from the germline V gene are SGHTA and FQGNSA. The CDR3 is made up of 13 amino acids. The ends were cut back, 6 bases at V and 3 bases at J, with 12 bases in the middle. CDR3 in amino acids: CASSLKGDYEQYF. CDR3 nucleotide sequence: TGTGCCAGCAGTCTAAAAGGGGACTACGAGCAGTACTTC. Supplemented by reference TRBV7-2 and TRBJ2-7, the full variable domain reads GAGVSQSPSNKVTEKGKDVELRCDPISGHTALYWYRQSLGQGLEFLIYFQGNSAPDKSGLPSDRFSAERTGGSVSTLTIQRTQQEDSAVYLCASSLKGDYEQYFGPGTRLTVT.

The rearrangement uses TRBV7-9 and TRBJ2-2; 7 bases line up with TRBD2. This CDR3 comprises 12 residues. J lost 6 bases, V lost 7 bases, and 2 bases had no gene match. Germline-derived CDR1 and CDR2 are SEHNR and FQNEAQ (reference sequence). This chain's CDR3 is CASTRESGELFF. The CDR3 nucleotides are TGTGCCAGCACGCGGGAGTCCGGGGAGCTGTTTTTT. The whole variable domain, filled in from reference TRBV7-9 and TRBJ2-2, reads DTGVSQNPRHKITKRGQNVTFRCDPISEHNRLYWYRQTLGQGPEFLTYFQNEAQLEKSRLLSDRFSAERPKGSFSTLEIQRTEQGDSAMYLCASTRESGELFFGEGSRLTVL.

This rearrangement joins TRBV20-1 to TRBJ2-1; perhaps TRBD1 as D (6 bases). The CDR3 extends over 15 amino acids. CDR1 and CDR2 from the germline V gene are DFQATT and SNEGSKA (reference sequence). Trimming took off 5 bases at V and 2 bases at J, with 16 bases between the two ends. CDR3 sequence (DNA): TGCAGTGCTGCCCCAGGGGCGGGCGCCTACAATGAGCAGTTCTTC. It yields the protein CSAAPGAGAYNEQFF.

The J gene is TRBJ2-2, the V gene TRBV9; 15 bases fit TRBD2. The CDR3 extends over 17 amino acids. Germline V CDR1 and CDR2: SGDLS, YYNGEE. V dropped 4 bases and J dropped 4; count of bases not matched to a gene: 5. The CDR3 sequence is CASSPRTSGRGTGELFF. CDR3 coding DNA: TGTGCCAGCAGCCCGCGGACTAGCGGGAGGGGCACCGGGGAGCTGTTTTTT. Filled out from reference TRBV9 and TRBJ2-2, the complete variable domain reads DSGVTQTPKHLITATGQRVTLRCSPRSGDLSVYWYQQSLDQGLQFLIQYYNGEERAKGNILERFSAQQFPDLHSELNLSSLELGDSALYFCASSPRTSGRGTGELFFGEGSRLTVL.

This chain connects TRBV20-1 to TRBJ2-3, with D possibly being TRBD2 (6 bases). The V and J ends lost 6 bases and 6 bases respectively, with 22 bases between them. Germline lookup yields CDR1 DFQATT and CDR2 SNEGSKA (reference sequence). This CDR3 contains 15 residues. CDR3 nucleotide sequence: TGCAGTGCCCCGTTCCGGCCGGAGGGAAAGGATACGCAGTATTTT. Translated: CSAPFRPEGKDTQYF.

This clonotype has a handful of counts. This sequence joins TRBV9 and TRBJ2-2, with 7 bases lining up with TRBD2. In germline, CDR1 is SGDLS, CDR2 YYNGEE. This CDR3 contains 15 residues. The V gene end was trimmed by 2 bases and the J gene end by 6 bases; junction bases not matched to a gene: 7. CDR3 nucleotide sequence: TGTGCCAGCAGCGTCCGACTAGCTGGGGCCGGGGAGCTGTTTTTT. Translating gives CASSVRLAGAGELFF. Full variable domain (missing parts from reference TRBV9 and TRBJ2-2): DSGVTQTPKHLITATGQRVTLRCSPRSGDLSVYWYQQSLDQGLQFLIQYYNGEERAKGNILERFSAQQFPDLHSELNLSSLELGDSALYFCASSVRLAGAGELFFGEGSRLTVL.

This clonotype was detected ten times or more. The chain couples TRBV12-3 or TRBV12-4 to TRBJ2-3; 8 bases line up with TRBD2. After removal of 5 bases from V and 5 bases from J, the junction contained 6 bases not matched to a gene. The CDR3 contains 14 residues. The CDR3 DNA sequence: TGTGCCAGCAGTCCTAGCGGGTGGGGAGATACGCAGTATTTT. Its translation: CASSPSGWGDTQYF.

This clonotype appeared a few times. At one end, the junction sequence differs from germline, possibly due to a read error. The genes are TRBV12-3 or TRBV12-4 and TRBJ2-7; 9 nucleotides align to TRBD2. The CDR3 spans 14 residues. The CDR3 nucleotides are TGTGCCAGCAGTCTAGCGGGAAGTGGCTTCGAGCAGTACTTC. Translated, it gives CASSLAGSGFEQYF.